A single sample gave rise to the 24 T cell receptor beta chains below, sequenced in a study of T-cell memory formation after mild COVID-19. TCRdb analysed the 5' RACE reads with MiXCR anew, one entry per CDR3 protein. Of around 320,000 distinct CDR3 sequences listed, around 15% are singletons. Sequencing was done on a sample of PBMCs or a T cell subset sorted from them (not recorded which). Receptor source: a man between 18 and 29 years old who had mild COVID-19 (a few samples of this study predate the infection). Cell type and time point are not known.

In its sample, this clonotype was seen many times. This chain joins TRBV4-1 and TRBJ2-5, with D perhaps TRBD1 or TRBD2 (6 bases each). Germline CDR1 reads MGHRA; CDR2 reads YSYEKL. The CDR3 loop spans 14 amino acids. Trimming stripped 0 bases from V and 5 bases from J, with 10 bases between. Here the CDR3 reads CASSQEGGWETQYF. The CDR3 region has the DNA TGCGCCAGCAGCCAAGAGGGGGGCTGGGAGACCCAGTACTTC.

This chain links TRBV7-3 with TRBJ2-7; TRBD1 agrees at 9 bases. The CDR3 sequence is 13 residues long. CDR1 and CDR2 from the germline V gene are SGHTA and FQGTGA. V lost 5 bases, J lost 7 bases, and 6 bases stayed unmatched. CDR3: CASSPGQGREQYF. CDR3 in DNA: TGTGCCAGCAGCCCGGGACAGGGACGGGAGCAGTACTTC.

This clonotype was found once. An end of the junction does not agree with germline; a read error may underlie this. The chain couples TRBV2 to TRBJ1-2, with D possibly being TRBD1 (6 bases). The CDR3 consists of 14 residues. The germline gives CDR1 SNHLY, CDR2 FYNNEI. This CDR3 reads CDSSPLGTSYGYTF. The CDR3 nucleotides are TGTGACAGCAGTCCCCTTGGGACAAGCTATGGCTACACCTTC.

The chain combines TRBV9 with TRBJ2-2, with TRBD2 identical over 12 bases. CDR3 size: 16 residues. The V gene end was trimmed by 4 bases and the J gene end by 5 bases; junction bases not matched to a gene: 6. The germline gives CDR1 SGDLS, CDR2 YYNGEE. The CDR3 reads CASSLRTSGVTGELFF. Written as DNA, the CDR3 is TGTGCCAGCAGCCTTCGGACTAGCGGGGTAACCGGGGAGCTGTTTTTT.

This clonotype was observed a handful of times. The chain joins TRBV12-3 or TRBV12-4 to TRBJ2-3; D perhaps matches TRBD1 (5 bases). The CDR3 length is 13 residues. The CDR3 region is CAVSGYGGGTQYF. CDR3 in DNA: TGTGCGGTCTCAGGGTACGGCGGTGGTACGCAGTATTTT.

This sequence joins TRBV6-6 and TRBJ2-1; either TRBD1 or TRBD2 may fit D (5 bases each). The CDR3 covers 10 residues. Trimming took off 8 bases at V and 9 bases at J, with 8 bases between the two ends. Germline V gives CDR1 MNHNY, CDR2 SVGAGI (reference sequence). The CDR3, as DNA: TGTGCCAGCGGGGGTAGTGAGCAGTTCTTC. Its protein product is CASGGSEQFF.

The chain's CDR3 is CASGLGTGNTEAFF. DNA of the CDR3: TGTGCTAGTGGTTTGGGCACAGGGAACACTGAAGCTTTCTTT. V and J are TRBV12-5 and TRBJ1-1, with a possible D match to TRBD1 (5 bases). Germline-derived CDR1 and CDR2 are LGHNT and FRNRAP. V lost 1 base and J 1 base, leaving 7 bases between the germline ends. The CDR3 covers 14 residues. Combining the CDR3 with reference TRBV12-5 and TRBJ1-1 gives the whole variable domain DARVTQTPRHKVTEMGQEVTMRCQPILGHNTVFWYRQTMMQGLELLAYFRNRAPLDDSGMPKDRFSAEMPDATLATLKIQPSEPRDSAVYFCASGLGTGNTEAFFGQGTRLTVV.

The gene calls are TRBV6-2 or TRBV6-3 and TRBJ2-2; TRBD2 aligns across 10 bases. Germline CDR1 reads MNHEY; CDR2 reads SVGEGT. The length of the CDR3 is 16 residues. Germline trimming cut 6 bases from V and 3 bases from J; bases unmatched to any gene: 7. The chain's CDR3 is CASRSRLAGYTGELFF. The CDR3 DNA sequence: TGTGCCAGCAGAAGTAGACTAGCGGGTTACACCGGGGAGCTGTTTTTT.

This clonotype has a handful of counts. The rearrangement uses TRBV24-1 and TRBJ2-3; 10 nucleotides agree with TRBD2. There are 17 residues in the CDR3. Germline V gene sequence: CDR1 KGHDR, CDR2 SFDVKD. V was clipped by 2 bases and J by 1 base; unmatched bases: 5. CDR3 loop: CATSDSTLAGGTDTQYF. CDR3 nucleotide sequence: TGTGCCACCAGTGATTCCACCCTAGCGGGGGGCACAGATACGCAGTATTTT.

The CDR3 loop is CASSVGGLSYNEQFF. CDR3 coding DNA: TGTGCCAGCAGCGTAGGAGGACTTTCCTACAATGAGCAGTTCTTC. The genes are TRBV9 and TRBJ2-1, with D possibly TRBD2 on 5 matching bases. V dropped 0 bases and J dropped 1 base, with 8 bases sitting between them. Germline V lookup: CDR1 SGDLS, CDR2 YYNGEE. The CDR3 runs to 15 residues.

This clonotype appeared many times. V and J are TRBV6-1 and TRBJ2-3; the D gene is possibly TRBD2 (6 bases). The CDR3 contains 16 residues. Trimming removed 10 bases at V and 2 bases at J, with 22 bases between. Looked up from germline, CDR1 is MNHNS and CDR2 is SASEGT. The CDR3 loop is CATAIRDSWATDTQYF. Here the CDR3 DNA reads TGTGCCACCGCTATCCGGGACTCCTGGGCCACAGATACGCAGTATTTT.

This chain joins TRBV29-1 and TRBJ2-2, with a weak D call TRBD1 (5 bases). V was clipped by 5 bases and J by 7 bases, with 14 bases between them. The CDR3 length is 13 residues. Germline CDR1 is SQVTM and CDR2 is ANQGSEA. This CDR3 reads CSVSTTVYGELFF. CDR3 sequence (DNA): TGCAGCGTTTCTACGACAGTCTACGGGGAGCTGTTTTTT.

This clonotype was seen a few times. The chain couples TRBV25-1 to TRBJ1-1; 11 nucleotides match TRBD1. Germline CDR1 MGHDK, CDR2 SYGVNS. This CDR3 is 14 amino acids long. The V gene end was trimmed by 3 bases and the J gene end by 4 bases; junction bases not matched to a gene: 1. The CDR3 here is CASSEGQGVTEAFF. CDR3 bases: TGTGCCAGCAGTGAGGGACAGGGGGTCACTGAAGCTTTCTTT.

The chain couples TRBV20-1 to TRBJ2-3; D gene uncertain. Trimming removed 4 bases from V and 4 bases from J, with 15 bases in between. CDR1 is DFQATT and CDR2 is SNEGSKA in the germline V gene (reference sequence). The CDR3 consists of 14 residues. CDR3 sequence reads: CSAKFSSRADTQYF. CDR3 bases: TGCAGTGCTAAGTTTAGCAGCCGGGCAGATACGCAGTATTTT.

The gene calls are TRBV28 and TRBJ1-1; unclear D gene. Per the germline V gene, CDR1 is MDHEN and CDR2 is SYDVKM. This CDR3 spans 14 amino acids. The V end was cut by 1 base, the J end by 4 bases, with 10 bases between. In DNA, the CDR3 is TGTGCCAGCAGTTTATCCCCGGGAGGCACTGAAGCTTTCTTT. It codes for CASSLSPGGTEAFF.

The gene calls are TRBV12-3 or TRBV12-4 and TRBJ2-3, with D uncertain. The CDR3 extends over 12 amino acids. Trimming shortened V by 4 bases and J by 6 bases, and 8 bases separated the two germline ends. DNA of the CDR3: TGTGCCAGCAGTTCGAGCTGGGATACGCAGTATTTT. Translation: CASSSSWDTQYF.

There are a few counts of this clonotype. A much larger clonotype is one base distant, so this may be a read error. The chain links TRBV7-7 to TRBJ1-1; D uncertain. V was pared by 5 bases and J by 1 base, with 8 bases between. From germline, CDR1 is SSHAT and CDR2 FNYEAQ (reference sequence). This CDR3 is built from 13 residues. The CDR3: CASSALKNTEAFF. CDR3 bases: TGTGCCAGCAGCGCCCTCAAGAACACTGAAGCTTTCTTT.

The chain uses TRBV19 and TRBJ2-7, with unresolved D. The V gene lost 3 bases and the J gene lost 1 base, with 7 bases spanning the gap. The V gene's germline CDR1 is LNHDA and CDR2 SQIVND (reference sequence). The CDR3 has 13 residues. In DNA, the CDR3 is TGTGCCAGTAGTATGGGGTTTTCCTACGAGCAGTACGTC. This translates into CASSMGFSYEQYV.

This clonotype was observed many times. The chain combines TRBV11-2 with TRBJ2-5, with 7 nucleotides matching TRBD1. The CDR3 runs to 13 residues. V lost 7 bases, J lost 4 bases, and 6 bases stayed unmatched. Per the germline V gene, CDR1 is SGHAT and CDR2 is FQNNGV. CDR3 nucleotides: TGTGCCAGCACCATTAGACAGGGAGAGACCCAGTACTTC. This sequence encodes CASTIRQGETQYF.

This clonotype has more than one count but fewer than ten. The chain uses TRBV7-6 and TRBJ1-2; 9 nucleotides agree with TRBD1. With V trimmed by 5 bases and J by 2 bases, 6 bases remained unmatched. The CDR3 loop spans 15 amino acids. Germline V lookup: CDR1 SGHVS, CDR2 FNYEAQ. DNA of the CDR3: TGTGCCAGCAGCCTCGGGACAGGGAAAAACTATGGCTACACCTTC. Amino acids: CASSLGTGKNYGYTF.

The genes are TRBV6-2 or TRBV6-3 and TRBJ1-1; D is unresolved. Trimming shortened V by 0 bases and J by 6 bases, and 8 bases separated the two germline ends. CDR1 and CDR2 (germline): MNHEY, SVGEGT. This CDR3 region has 13 residues. CDR3 loop: CASSYSTRPEAFF. The DNA of the CDR3 is TGTGCCAGCAGTTACTCGACTAGGCCTGAAGCTTTCTTT.

This chain links TRBV29-1 with TRBJ1-1; D is uncertain. The CDR3 runs to 10 residues. Germline V gives CDR1 SQVTM, CDR2 ANQGSEA. V was clipped by 5 bases and J by 2 bases, with 3 bases between them. CDR3 DNA sequence: TGCAGCGTTTTCAACACTGAAGCTTTCTTT. This sequence encodes CSVFNTEAFF.

This clonotype was recorded a few times. CDR3 nucleotides: TGCAGCGTTGCGTGGCTAGCCTACAATGAGCAGTTCTTC. Its protein is CSVAWLAYNEQFF. The chain combines TRBV29-1 with TRBJ2-1, with D uncertain. V lost 4 bases, J lost 2 bases, and 9 bases lay in between. CDR1 SQVTM and CDR2 ANQGSEA come from the germline V gene. The CDR3 runs to 13 residues.

This clonotype has more than one count but fewer than ten. The chain carries TRBV24-1 and TRBJ2-1; 10 bases line up with TRBD2. Per the germline V gene, CDR1 is KGHDR and CDR2 is SFDVKD. After removal of 4 bases from V and 1 base from J, the junction contained 3 bases not matched to a gene. The CDR3 has 16 amino acids. The CDR3 DNA is TGTGCCACCAGTGACCCTAGCGGGGGTTCCTACAATGAGCAGTTCTTC. The encoded protein is CATSDPSGGSYNEQFF.